The rows below give T cell receptor beta chains drawn from one sample of a study of identifying expanded T cells in peripheral blood. Some clones are missing from TCRdb's copy, which holds only in-frame ones; the method was immunoSEQ multiplex PCR. The table shows over 70,000 clones, with more than 70% occurring only once. The sample taken for sequencing was blood. The receptor set was obtained from a person aged 18-70 years in good health. Both conserved end residues are part of each CDR3. A D gene is named only where the DNA matches it firmly. Only part of the rows carry a size: once, few, many, or a class if the clone is expanded.

J gene	CDR3 length	clone size	V gene	D gene	CDR3 protein	CDR3 DNA
TRBJ2-1	16	-	TRBV5-4	-	CASSRSGGPSYNEQFF	TGTGCCAGCAGCAGATCCGGGGGGCCCTCCTACAATGAGCAGTTCTTC
TRBJ2-3	14	-	TRBV5-4	-	CASSFSQTTDTQYF	TGTGCCAGCAGCTTCTCACAGACCACAGATACGCAGTATTTT
TRBJ2-7	17	once	TRBV7-9	-	CASSSTSGRSAPYEQYF	TGTGCCAGCAGCTCTACTTCGGGACGGTCGGCCCCTTACGAGCAGTACTTC
TRBJ1-2	14	-	TRBV18	-	CASSPRDAVYGYTF	TGTGCCAGCTCACCCCGGGACGCAGTGTATGGCTACACCTTC
TRBJ2-2	13	-	TRBV27	TRBD1	CASSPSRDSELFF	TGTGCCAGCAGCCCTTCTAGGGACAGCGAGCTGTTTTTT
TRBJ2-7	14	few	TRBV5-4	TRBD1	CASSSGTGVYEQYF	TGTGCCAGCAGCTCCGGGACAGGGGTTTACGAGCAGTACTTC
TRBJ2-7	15	-	TRBV11-2	TRBD2	CASSSQASGEYEQYF	TGTGCCAGCAGTTCGCAGGCTAGCGGGGAGTACGAGCAGTACTTC
TRBJ1-4	14	-	TRBV25-1	-	CASSDYSLNEKLFF	TGTGCCAGCAGTGACTATAGCCTGAATGAAAAACTGTTTTTT
TRBJ1-1	14	-	TRBV4-3	-	CASSQDPGIAEAFF	TGCGCCAGCAGCCAAGATCCGGGGATTGCTGAAGCTTTCTTT
TRBJ1-2	15	-	TRBV14	-	CASSTTAGIPGGYTF	TGTGCCAGCAGTACCACGGCCGGGATCCCAGGTGGCTACACCTTC
TRBJ2-5	16	-	TRBV7-2	-	CASSPARQGFVETQYF	TGTGCCAGCAGCCCCGCCCGCCAGGGGTTCGTCGAGACCCAGTACTTC
TRBJ2-7	14	once	TRBV5-6	TRBD1	CASSPGTGGYEQYF	TGTGCCAGCAGCCCCGGGACAGGGGGCTACGAGCAGTACTTC
TRBJ1-1	13	-	TRBV29-1	-	CSVLAARDTEAFF	TGCAGCGTACTCGCTGCCCGGGACACTGAAGCTTTCTTT
TRBJ2-3	14	-	TRBV7-9	-	CASSPPGVGDTQYF	TGTGCCAGCAGCCCCCCGGGGGTGGGAGATACGCAGTATTTT
TRBJ2-5	15	-	TRBV19	-	CASSIGGLGKETQYF	TGTGCCAGTAGCATCGGTGGGTTGGGAAAAGAGACCCAGTACTTC
TRBJ2-7	16	-	TRBV19	-	CASSITPQGSVYEQYF	TGTGCCAGTAGTATAACCCCGCAAGGAAGCGTTTACGAGCAGTACTTC
TRBJ2-3	15	-	TRBV30	TRBD1	CAWSVLGQETDTQYF	TGTGCCTGGAGTGTCCTGGGACAGGAGACAGATACGCAGTATTTT
TRBJ2-3	15	-	TRBV6-5	TRBD1	CASSRGQGRTDTQYF	TGTGCCAGCAGCCGCGGACAGGGAAGGACAGATACGCAGTATTTT
TRBJ2-7	15	once	TRBV7-2	-	CASSSPLEMTYEQYF	TGTGCCAGCAGCTCCCCCCTAGAGATGACCTACGAGCAGTACTTC
TRBJ2-3	18	-	TRBV4-1	TRBD2	CASSQASGGAIWSDTQYF	TGCGCCAGCAGCCAAGCTAGCGGGGGGGCCATTTGGTCAGATACGCAGTATTTT
TRBJ2-7	13	-	TRBV27	-	CASSLTGAGEQYF	TGTGCCAGCAGTCTTACAGGGGCGGGGGAGCAGTACTTC
TRBJ2-1	14	-	TRBV7-2	TRBD2	CASSLTSAYNEQFF	TGTGCCAGCAGCTTGACTAGCGCCTACAATGAGCAGTTCTTC
TRBJ1-2	13	-	TRBV11-2	-	CASSPQGNYGYTF	TGTGCCAGCAGCCCCCAGGGGAACTATGGCTACACCTTC
TRBJ2-1	16	-	TRBV9	TRBD2	CASSPKTSGGYNEQFF	TGTGCCAGCAGCCCCAAGACTAGCGGGGGCTACAATGAGCAGTTCTTC
TRBJ1-1	11	-	TRBV7-8	-	CASSRGAEAFF	TGTGCCAGCAGCCGGGGGGCTGAAGCTTTCTTT
TRBJ2-7	12	-	TRBV7-9	-	CASSSRAYEQYF	TGTGCCAGCAGCTCGAGAGCTTACGAGCAGTACTTC
TRBJ1-1	11	-	TRBV20-1	-	CSVKLRGEAFF	TGCAGTGTCAAGCTCAGGGGAGAAGCTTTCTTT
TRBJ2-7	11	-	TRBV6-6	-	CASSLFNEQYF	TGTGCCAGCAGTCTATTTAACGAGCAGTACTTC
TRBJ1-2	14	-	TRBV28	TRBD1	CASRFPRTGYGYTF	TGTGCCAGCAGATTTCCAAGGACAGGCTATGGCTACACCTTC
TRBJ2-1	17	-	TRBV28	-	CASSFIGQPIEIDEQFF	TGTGCCAGCAGTTTTATTGGGCAGCCGATCGAGATCGATGAGCAGTTCTTC
TRBJ1-5	15	-	TRBV10-3	-	CAISDSGTPNQPQHF	TGTGCCATCAGTGACTCCGGGACACCTAATCAGCCCCAGCATTTT
TRBJ1-2	15	-	TRBV2	-	CASTTSPDSSYGYTF	TGTGCCAGCACTACCTCCCCTGACAGTAGTTATGGCTACACCTTC
TRBJ1-3	17	-	TRBV4-1	-	CASSQDFPSVSGNTIYF	TGCGCCAGCAGCCAAGACTTCCCCTCCGTCTCTGGAAACACCATATATTTT
TRBJ2-7	15	-	TRBV5-1	-	CASSLEQGTPYEQYF	TGCGCCAGCAGCTTGGAACAGGGAACCCCCTACGAGCAGTACTTC
TRBJ2-5	15	-	TRBV6-6	TRBD1	CASSRDRVPQETQYF	TGTGCCAGCAGTCGGGACAGGGTCCCTCAAGAGACCCAGTACTTC
TRBJ1-6	15	-	TRBV18	-	CASGERSSYNSPLHF	TGTGCCAGCGGCGAGAGGAGCTCCTATAATTCACCCCTCCACTTT
TRBJ2-5	16	-	TRBV5-1	TRBD2	CASQTLSGGAVETQYF	TGCGCCAGCCAAACCCTTAGCGGGGGGGCCGTAGAGACCCAGTACTTC
TRBJ2-1	13	-	TRBV4-3	TRBD1	CASSQGQGAEQFF	TGCGCCAGCAGCCAAGGGCAGGGGGCTGAGCAGTTCTTC
TRBJ2-3	16	-	TRBV11-2	TRBD2	CASSSLAGGSTDTQYF	TGTGCCAGCAGCTCGTTAGCGGGGGGAAGCACAGATACGCAGTATTTT
TRBJ2-2	16	-	TRBV4-2	-	CASSQDWRGNTGELFF	TGTGCCAGCAGCCAAGACTGGCGGGGGAACACCGGGGAGCTGTTTTTT
TRBJ2-7	13	-	TRBV7-8	-	CASSLDRQEEQYF	TGTGCCAGCAGCTTAGACCGACAGGAGGAGCAGTACTTC